Detailed here is one TCR beta chain. These data are taken from a study of technical replicates of blood from several donors. Using immunoSEQ multiplex PCR, the repertoire was profiled, and TCRdb retains in-frame clones only, with some absent. This sample has approximately 97,000 clones, with approximately 96% found just once. Trimming took off 4 bases at V and 4 bases at J, with 6 bases between the two ends. Germline CDR1 and CDR2: SGHTS and YDEGEE. This CDR3 spans 12 amino acids. The rearrangement uses TRBV5-8 and TRBJ2-1, with D possibly matching TRBD1 (5 bases). Sequenced material: T cells isolated from PBMCs. The receptor was derived from a human donor in good health. The CDR3 is CASSDSYNEQFF. Written as DNA, the CDR3 is TGTGCCAGCAGCGACAGTTACAATGAGCAGTTCTTC.